The 21 T cell receptor beta chains given below trace back to one sample, sequenced in a study of CD8 T cells in ankylosing spondylitis. Antigens for these TCRs are unknown. TCRdb analysed the 5' RACE reads with MiXCR anew, one entry per CDR3 protein. The profile shows around 770,000 distinct CDR3 sequences, 10% to 15% of them singletons. Overall study results and limits: In ankylosing spondylitis blood, a motif of roughly eight highly homologous TCR beta variants appeared characteristic.

The sequenced sample was blood, either unsorted or a sorted T cell fraction (not recorded which). The receptors shown here come from a male donor with ankylosing spondylitis.

V gene TRBV20-1 combines with J gene TRBJ2-5; 7 positions match TRBD1. The CDR3 is made up of 11 amino acids. Germline lookup yields CDR1 DFQATT and CDR2 SNEGSKA (reference sequence). Trimming cost V 5 bases and J 6 bases; bases outside gene matches: 3. The CDR3 DNA follows: TGCAGTGCTTACAGGGGAAAGACCCAGTACTTC. It translates to CSAYRGKTQYF.

This clonotype came up a few times. The CDR3 sequence: CASSQPTGTGANVLTF. The DNA for the CDR3 is TGTGCCAGCAGTCAACCGACAGGGACCGGGGCCAACGTCCTGACTTTC. The V call is TRBV12-3 or TRBV12-4, the J call TRBJ2-6; 7 bases are shared with TRBD1. CDR3 size: 16 residues. V shed 5 bases and J 4 bases; nucleotides not matched to a gene: 8.

This clonotype was seen a few times. V usage is TRBV5-1 and J usage is TRBJ1-1; 7 positions agree with TRBD1. The CDR3 totals 13 residues. Trimming removed 6 bases from V and 1 base from J; junction bases left unmatched: 3. CDR1 and CDR2 from the germline V gene are SGHRS and YFSETQ. The CDR3 protein is CASKRQGNTEAFF. The CDR3, as DNA: TGCGCCAGCAAAAGACAGGGGAACACTGAAGCTTTCTTT.

The genes are TRBV4-3 and TRBJ2-1; TRBD2 agrees at 9 bases. The CDR3 runs 15 residues. Germline CDR1 is LGHNA and CDR2 is YSLEER. Unmatched junction bases numbered 10, after V lost 0 bases and J lost 13 bases. The CDR3 DNA reads TGCGCCAGCAGCCAAGATGGTATCGGACTAGCGAGTCAGTTCTTC. Translation: CASSQDGIGLASQFF.

This clonotype was picked up a small number of times. J is TRBJ2-2 and V is TRBV5-1; 7 nucleotides align to TRBD1. CDR3 length: 16 amino acids. The V segment lost 0 bases and the J segment 0 bases; nucleotides outside the gene matches: 2. Germline-derived CDR1 and CDR2 are SGHRS and YFSETQ. The CDR3 DNA is TGCGCCAGCAGCTTGGCGAGGGGGCCGAACACCGGGGAGCTGTTTTTT. Translated, it gives CASSLARGPNTGELFF.

This clonotype was counted between two and nine times. The chain is built from TRBV20-1 and TRBJ1-6; no firm D call. This CDR3 is built from 12 residues. CDR1 DFQATT and CDR2 SNEGSKA come from the germline V gene (reference sequence). Trimming pared 3 bases from V and 11 bases from J, leaving 11 bases between. The CDR3 DNA reads as TGCAGTGCTAGGCGCCTTGGGACACCCCTCCACTTT. Its translation is CSARRLGTPLHF.

The chain uses TRBV7-9 and TRBJ2-5; TRBD2 matches 13 bases. This CDR3 has 17 amino acids. Germline V lookup: CDR1 SEHNR, CDR2 FQNEAQ (reference sequence). Unmatched junction bases numbered 10, after V lost 5 bases and J lost 4 bases. The CDR3 region has the DNA TGTGCCAGCAGCCCTTTCGGACTAGCGGGAGAGGTAGAGACCCAGTACTTC. It encodes CASSPFGLAGEVETQYF.

This clonotype was counted only a few times. V and J are TRBV9 and TRBJ2-7; 10 bases fit TRBD2. The V gene end was trimmed by 3 bases and the J gene end by 6 bases; junction bases not matched to a gene: 6. This CDR3 has 14 residues. Germline assignment: CDR1 SGDLS and CDR2 YYNGEE. CDR3 nucleotide sequence: TGTGCCAGCAGCGGAAGCGGGGGGGCCCTCGAGCAGTACTTC. This encodes CASSGSGGALEQYF.

Only a few counts were recorded for this clonotype. The CDR3 DNA sequence: TGCGCCAGCAGCCAAGATCGGGTCACCGGGGAGCTGTTTTTT. Translating gives CASSQDRVTGELFF. The chain uses TRBV4-3 and TRBJ2-2; D gene ambiguous. Germline CDR1 LGHNA, CDR2 YSLEER. The CDR3 contains 14 residues. Trimming cost V 0 bases and J 4 bases, with 6 bases left between them.

This clonotype was seen a few times. The V and J genes are TRBV6-5 and TRBJ1-4; 7 positions match TRBD1. V shed 2 bases and J 2 bases; nucleotides not matched to a gene: 2. Germline V gene sequence: CDR1 MNHEY, CDR2 SVGAGI. This CDR3 spans 15 amino acids. DNA of the CDR3: TGTGCCAGCAGTTACCCGACAGGGACTAATGAAAAACTGTTTTTT. Translated: CASSYPTGTNEKLFF.

The chain recombines TRBV4-1 with TRBJ2-7, with TRBD1 identical over 11 bases. J was trimmed by 6 bases and V by 2 bases; bases with no gene match: 6. This CDR3 contains 15 residues. CDR1 is MGHRA and CDR2 is YSYEKL in the germline V gene. The CDR3 reads CASSQPGQGAGEQYF. The CDR3 nucleotides are TGCGCCAGCAGCCAACCCGGACAGGGGGCAGGCGAGCAGTACTTC.

This clonotype was picked up one time. Here the CDR3 DNA reads TGCGCCAGCAGGGTAGGGGTTAGTAATGAGCAGTTCTTC. Translating gives CASRVGVSNEQFF. The rearrangement uses TRBV5-1 and TRBJ2-1; weak D call: TRBD1 (5 bases). Germline V gene sequence: CDR1 SGHRS, CDR2 YFSETQ. V dropped 5 bases and J dropped 7 bases, with 13 bases sitting between them. The CDR3 contains 13 residues.

The gene calls are TRBV20-1 and TRBJ2-2; 7 bases map to TRBD1. CDR3 length equals 12 residues. With 5 bases clipped from V and 4 bases from J, the junction kept 1 base outside the gene matches. Germline V lookup: CDR1 DFQATT, CDR2 SNEGSKA (reference sequence). The CDR3 DNA reads as TGCAGTGCTGCAGGGGGCACCGGGGAGCTGTTTTTT. This sequence encodes CSAAGGTGELFF.

The table lists this clonotype with a few counts. The V gene is TRBV28, the J gene TRBJ2-2; 11 positions match TRBD2. With 4 bases clipped from V and 2 bases from J, the junction kept 6 bases outside the gene matches. Germline V gives CDR1 MDHEN, CDR2 SYDVKM. The CDR3 covers 17 residues. In nucleotides, the CDR3 is TGTGCCAGCAGTTCCCCGGGACTAGCGGCCAACACCGGGGAGCTGTTTTTT. It specifies CASSSPGLAANTGELFF. Complete variable domain (other parts from reference TRBV28 and TRBJ2-2): DVKVTQSSRYLVKRTGEKVFLECVQDMDHENMFWYRQDPGLGLRLIYFSYDVKMKEKGDIPEGYSVSREKKERFSLILESASTNQTSMYLCASSSPGLAANTGELFFGEGSRLTVL.

Ten or more counts support this clonotype. CDR3 sequence reads: CSALSRDSPDEQYF. In DNA form, the CDR3 reads TGCAGTGCTCTGTCTCGGGACTCCCCCGACGAGCAGTACTTC. The gene calls are TRBV20-1 and TRBJ2-7, with D possibly matching TRBD2 (6 bases). The CDR3 extends over 14 amino acids. Per the germline V gene, CDR1 is DFQATT and CDR2 is SNEGSKA (reference sequence). V dropped 5 bases and J dropped 5 bases, with 19 bases sitting between them.

This clonotype was recorded many times. This CDR3 is CASSPRQGRETQYF. CDR3 coding DNA: TGTGCCAGCAGCCCCAGACAGGGAAGAGAGACCCAGTACTTC. J is TRBJ2-5 and V is TRBV7-2; 7 nucleotides align to TRBD1. The V segment lost 5 bases and the J segment 4 bases; nucleotides outside the gene matches: 7. Germline V CDR1 and CDR2: SGHTA, FQGNSA. The CDR3 extends over 14 amino acids.

The rearrangement links TRBV18 to TRBJ2-1; 8 bases are shared with TRBD1. This CDR3 is 13 amino acids long. Per germline, CDR1 KGHSH and CDR2 LQKENI. V trimming: 6 bases; J trimming: 7 bases; junction bases outside the gene matches: 5. CDR3 amino acids: CASSTGVVNEQFF. As DNA, the CDR3 is TGTGCCAGCTCGACAGGGGTGGTGAATGAGCAGTTCTTC.

The sample holds many counts of this clonotype. V and J are TRBV28 and TRBJ2-1; 7 bases align to TRBD1. This CDR3 region has 16 residues. Unmatched junction bases numbered 11, after V lost 1 base and J lost 8 bases. Germline V gene data show CDR1 as MDHEN and CDR2 as SYDVKM. CDR3 sequence: CASSLYGQAVFDEQFF. DNA of the CDR3: TGTGCCAGCAGTTTATACGGACAGGCGGTATTCGATGAGCAGTTCTTC.

J is TRBJ2-5 and V is TRBV20-1, with D unresolved. The CDR3 extends over 14 amino acids. The ends were cut back, 0 bases at V and 2 bases at J, with 10 bases in the middle. Germline values: CDR1 DFQATT, CDR2 SNEGSKA (reference sequence). The CDR3 protein is CSARESGRQETQYF. The DNA of the CDR3 is TGCAGTGCTAGAGAATCGGGCAGACAAGAGACCCAGTACTTC.

The rearrangement links TRBV7-9 to TRBJ2-2; D is undetermined. In germline, CDR1 is SEHNR, CDR2 FQNEAQ (reference sequence). Trimming took off 5 bases at V and 2 bases at J, with 12 bases between the two ends. The CDR3 has 15 residues. This CDR3 is CASSHRVLNTGELFF. In nucleotides, the CDR3 is TGTGCCAGCAGCCACCGGGTACTAAACACCGGGGAGCTGTTTTTT.

Only a few counts were recorded for this clonotype. The V and J genes are TRBV10-3 and TRBJ2-2; D tentatively fits TRBD1 or TRBD2 (5 bases each). The V and J ends lost 11 bases and 6 bases respectively, with 19 bases between them. The CDR3 runs 14 residues. Germline CDR1 ENHRY, CDR2 SYGVKD. The CDR3 DNA follows: TGTGCCCTGTGGTCCGGGACGGTTTCCGGGGAGCTGTTTTTT. This gives the protein CALWSGTVSGELFF.